Ten or more counts support the clone carrying this TCR beta chain. The antigen is unknown. Previously described methods and listed TCR primers were employed for the bulk TCR libraries. TCRdb re-called the PCR reads through MiXCR, storing one row per CDR3 protein. The sample lists some 59,000 distinct CDR3 sequences, roughly 24% seen once, with under 2% in the top ten. V was clipped by 6 bases and J by 2 bases, with 8 bases between them. The CDR3 spans 13 residues. Germline V gene sequence: CDR1 LNHDA, CDR2 SQIVND (reference sequence). The source of the sample is a study of molecular identifiers for immune sequencing clone quantification. In the study overall: In replicates, the authors split RNA from 20,000 or 100,000 naive CD8 cells five ways and sequenced four.

Regarding the study as a whole: Detection of one spiked Jurkat cell's TCR RNA reportedly worked in one million naive cells. A shared barcode on identical TCR molecules could lead to underestimated sizes for highly expanded clones.

This sequence was found in a human donor in good health. Some libraries in this study had Jurkat cell RNA spiked in. The chain has TRBV19 and TRBJ2-1, with no clear D. Sequencing was done on a sample of naive CD8+ T cells from blood, with Jurkat cell RNA spiked in. Subset described: FACS-sorted CD8+CD4-CCR7+CD45RA+ naive T cells. CDR3 DNA: TGTGCCAGTAGGTCGACCGCCTACAATGAGCAGTTCTTC. Translating gives CASRSTAYNEQFF.